This TCR beta chain was recorded in a study of shared clonotypes between healthy human individuals (TCRdb year 2020). Turning to the overall study: A couple of women and a few men aged 18 to 49 years were included in the cohort. For each donor, three plates each were used for CD4 naive and CD4 memory, two plates were used for CD8 naive, and one plate was used for CD8 memory. To estimate repertoire size and how much clonotype sharing occurs between individuals, the study deeply sequenced the blood TCR repertoires of roughly 5 healthy adults. To increase sequencing depth and limit assay-specific biases, TCR repertoire library preparation and sequencing were carried out by different laboratories using diverse techniques. Each donor's leukapheresis produced roughly between roughly 0.94 and 9.5 billion PBMCs. Here is what the overall study found, with its caveats: Sharing across a few donors was observed for about 5% of naive CD4, 3.5% of naive CD8, 2% to 2.5% of memory CD4, and less than 0.45% of memory CD8 clonotypes. Even with the large sequencing depth, rarefaction of the sorted-subset datasets indicated that sequencing was incomplete. Pairwise subsampling led to the expectation that sequencing depth would affect the degree of clonotype sharing among donors. Because the study included a small number of donors, the genetic and exposure-history diversity represented was limited. Sampling was limited to blood, and TCR repertoires in tissue likely differ from TCR repertoires in blood. Clonotypes shared by all four sorted-subset donors showed higher generation probabilities than non-shared clonotypes. Estimated clonotype richness was generally larger for naive than for memory subsets.

About this clone: The target of this receptor is not known. No base quality values were provided; no much bigger clone lies one nucleotide off.

Healthy HIV-negative adults with no recently reported acute infections or vaccinations were included as donors. Every donor was a Caucasian adult living in Nashville, Tennessee, USA. Magnetic negative selection was used to enrich CD4+ T cells, after which naive cells were positively selected on CD45RA and the negative fraction became the memory subset. Blood was obtained by leukapheresis, after which PBMCs were separated by Ficoll-Histopaque density gradient centrifugation and cryopreserved in liquid nitrogen vapor phase. Purity and quantity of every magnetically sorted T cell population were checked by analytical flow cytometry. Each sorted fraction had its genomic DNA isolated and then quantified by UV absorbance on a Nanodrop 2000c. V and J are truncated by 5 bases and 3 bases respectively, leaving an intervening sequence of 15 bases. Taken from the germline V gene, the CDR1 and CDR2 loops are MGHDK and SYGVNS. The CDR3 covers 15 residues, taking in both the cysteine and the phenylalanine. Just CDR3 DNA is preserved here, 45 bases in frame from base 1.

Using the deep immunoSEQ assay, TCR CDR3 regions were amplified from genomic DNA by multiplex PCR. For each cell subset, the extracted genomic DNA was distributed evenly across all wells of several immunoSEQ 96-well plates, and each plate served as one replicate. For sorted subsets, each replicate PCR was loaded with approximately 190 ng genomic DNA, equivalent to some 27,000 T cell genomes. Purified libraries were quantified with a Qubit 3.0 fluorometer, sized on a Bioanalyzer 2100, and re-quantified with the KAPA Library Quantification kit. Each immunoSEQ 96-well plate was sequenced on its own single-read 150-cycle Illumina NextSeq 550 flow cell. In the source study's methods: Because the immunoSEQ output held only junctional sequences and lacked quality scores, the filtering could not match the filtering applied to full-length reads. To assign V/J genes and CDR3, sequences were annotated using PyIR, a Python wrapper for IgBLAST v1.9, with IMGT germline references. Reads were filtered out if the reads had weak V/J assignments (E-value above 1e-6), no CDR3, stop codons, out-of-frame junctions, or ambiguous translated residues. V3J clonotypes were defined by identical inferred V gene, J gene, and CDR3 amino acid sequence. To compute the percentage overlap between repertoires, the number of shared unique clonotypes was divided by the size of the smaller repertoire. Three approaches were used to assess repertoire richness: RTK rarefaction, the Chao1 estimator, and Recon v2.1 estimates of unobserved clonotypes. Generation probabilities were computed with OLGA for all TCRbeta clonotypes obtained by the gDNA method from a handful of donors. TCRdb re-hosts the immuneACCESS table, in-frame sequences only. Its copies lack some clones; in the studies checked, an unresolved V gene accounts for under half of them, and the cause for the rest is not known. V and J calls plus clone size are reproduced from that table; the DNA served to infer D and trimming. The sample table holds about 2.5 million clones, of which about 90% were seen once. 0.37% of the sample lies in the top ten.

The sample taken for sequencing was naive CD4+ T cells from PBMCs. The sample's cell subset or site label is to be understood as: CD45RA+ positively selected. This receptor was taken from a man aged 18 to 30 in good health. Some clones in this sample may be carry-over from other donors' samples. The sequence links TRBV25-1 to TRBJ2-3; the D gene lacks a confident call. CDR3 region: CASSTPGPRTDTQYF. The nucleotide sequence reads TGTGCCAGCAGTACTCCGGGCCCGAGGACAGATACGCAGTATTTT.